Listed below are T cell receptor beta chains from one sample, sequenced in a study of cytomegalovirus exposure and HLA in healthy donors. The data were produced by immunoSEQ multiplex PCR, yet TCRdb's version contains in-frame clones alone and is incomplete. The profile shows 100,000 or so clones, around three quarters of them singletons. Sequencing input: PBMCs. These TCRs come from a man aged 40-49 years in good health and CMV-seropositive. CDR3s include the opening cysteine and the closing phenylalanine or tryptophan. The order of the fields is CDR3 protein, V gene, J gene.

CDR3aa: CASSFLQGGTEAFF
v_gene: TRBV5-8
j_gene: TRBJ1-1

CDR3aa: CASRDGTPYEQYF
v_gene: TRBV6-6
j_gene: TRBJ2-7

CDR3aa: CATYREYSNQPQHF
v_gene: TRBV6-1
j_gene: TRBJ1-5

CDR3aa: CASRSTGNYGYTF
v_gene: TRBV11-2
j_gene: TRBJ1-2

CDR3aa: CASSFQSGGLRYNEQFF
v_gene: TRBV7-6
j_gene: TRBJ2-1

CDR3aa: CASGRTGRTGELFF
v_gene: TRBV5-6
j_gene: TRBJ2-2

CDR3aa: CASSLGQHNYGYTF
v_gene: TRBV10-2
j_gene: TRBJ1-2

CDR3aa: CASSFQGYNQPQHF
v_gene: TRBV13
j_gene: TRBJ1-5

CDR3aa: CASSDVHNEQFF
v_gene: TRBV10-1
j_gene: TRBJ2-1

CDR3aa: CSVLFSVRQNNEKLFF
v_gene: TRBV29-1
j_gene: TRBJ1-4

CDR3aa: CASSKTRGSDGGSPLHF
v_gene: TRBV9
j_gene: TRBJ1-6

CDR3aa: CASSGQGDYEQYF
v_gene: TRBV27
j_gene: TRBJ2-7

CDR3aa: CASSDRGDTGELFF
v_gene: TRBV9
j_gene: TRBJ2-2

CDR3aa: CSAPRDTEAFF
v_gene: TRBV20-1
j_gene: TRBJ1-1

CDR3aa: CASRLGQYTEAFF
v_gene: TRBV28
j_gene: TRBJ1-1

CDR3aa: CASSAGQSSYEQYF
v_gene: TRBV9
j_gene: TRBJ2-7

CDR3aa: CASIDPGFSSYEQYF
v_gene: TRBV6-1
j_gene: TRBJ2-7

CDR3aa: CACSSYNEQFF
v_gene: TRBV7-9
j_gene: TRBJ2-1

CDR3aa: CASSLAGGRPLYHNSPLHF
v_gene: TRBV11-2
j_gene: TRBJ1-6

CDR3aa: CASSQGTGVAYEQYF
v_gene: TRBV10-2
j_gene: TRBJ2-7

CDR3aa: CASSHELNSGGGNEQFF
v_gene: TRBV5-4
j_gene: TRBJ2-1

CDR3aa: CASSTLAADTQYF
v_gene: TRBV6-5
j_gene: TRBJ2-3

CDR3aa: CASSRDRYTDTQYF
v_gene: TRBV7-3
j_gene: TRBJ2-3

CDR3aa: CASSAPGNTEAFF
v_gene: TRBV6-1
j_gene: TRBJ1-1

CDR3aa: CASSYSPGQGSEQYF
v_gene: TRBV6-6
j_gene: TRBJ2-7

CDR3aa: CASSSGQGWSTEAFF
v_gene: TRBV7-2
j_gene: TRBJ1-1

CDR3aa: CASSEVGQPGRPPLFF
v_gene: TRBV6-1
j_gene: TRBJ2-1

CDR3aa: CASSESYISPLHF
v_gene: TRBV19
j_gene: TRBJ1-6

CDR3aa: CASKGTEWSEQYF
v_gene: TRBV7-2
j_gene: TRBJ2-7

CDR3aa: CSARRANTIYF
v_gene: TRBV20-1
j_gene: TRBJ1-3

CDR3aa: CASIGTGGRGTEAFF
v_gene: TRBV5-1
j_gene: TRBJ1-1

CDR3aa: CATTRLLNTEAFF
v_gene: TRBV6-1
j_gene: TRBJ1-1

CDR3aa: CASSAGTGYEQYF
v_gene: TRBV5-1
j_gene: TRBJ2-7

CDR3aa: CASSGWGRGKANTEAFF
v_gene: TRBV6-1
j_gene: TRBJ1-1

CDR3aa: CASSKGGIDTDTQYF
v_gene: TRBV7-9
j_gene: TRBJ2-3

CDR3aa: CASSLVLAGATDTQYF
v_gene: TRBV5-1
j_gene: TRBJ2-3

CDR3aa: CSVGTSSSGNTIYF
v_gene: TRBV29-1
j_gene: TRBJ1-3

CDR3aa: CASSLRRMSSYEQYF
v_gene: TRBV5-1
j_gene: -

CDR3aa: CASSPALTGNTIYF
v_gene: TRBV4-3
j_gene: TRBJ1-3

CDR3aa: CASSPRTGENTQYF
v_gene: TRBV9
j_gene: TRBJ2-3

CDR3aa: CASSLDAASYEQYF
v_gene: TRBV7-2
j_gene: TRBJ2-7

CDR3aa: CASSQINRNTEAFF
v_gene: TRBV4-3
j_gene: TRBJ1-1

CDR3aa: CASATAGGGRRRAGGQGNEQFF
v_gene: TRBV28
j_gene: TRBJ2-1

CDR3aa: CASGQGGAGYGYTF
v_gene: TRBV9
j_gene: TRBJ1-2